This T cell receptor (beta chain) was identified in a study of T cell responses to AZD1222 COVID-19 vaccine. Findings of the study overall: Per reports, nearly half of all spike-specific TCRs target regions that are unmutated in variants.

Points on this clone: The antigen is not known.

The CDR3 consists of 14 residues. V lost 2 bases and J 6 bases, leaving 15 bases between the germline ends. Germline lookup yields CDR1 SGHNT and CDR2 YYREEE (reference sequence). Repertoires were generated with immunoSEQ multiplex PCR, while TCRdb's copy carries only in-frame clones and drops some. Of some 150,000 clones in the sample, roughly 90% were seen once. The clonotype comes from an adult in good health. Sequencing used peripheral blood, obtained on day 0 of MenACWY control vaccination. The chain recombines TRBV5-4 with TRBJ2-7; weak D call: TRBD2 (6 bases). The CDR3 here is CASSFPGTRSEQYF. The CDR3 coding sequence is TGTGCCAGCAGCTTCCCCGGGACTCGCTCCGAGCAGTACTTC.